A single sample gave rise to the 29 T cell receptor beta chains below, sequenced in a study of blood T cells in healthy people across ages. Using a J-beta primer mix together with a sample-barcoded 5' primer, a second PCR was run for roughly 7 to 12 cycles. One entry per CDR3 protein, called by TCRdb with MiXCR from the 5' RACE reads. The sample yields 1.5 million to 2 million distinct CDR3 sequences, roughly 28% seen once. Source material: blood. The receptors stem from a woman aged 25 to 39 in good health.

This clonotype was seen a handful of times. The chain uses TRBV7-2 and TRBJ1-2; D is ambiguous. The CDR3 runs to 15 residues. V was pared by 6 bases and J by 7 bases, with 21 bases between. The V gene's germline CDR1 is SGHTA and CDR2 FQGNSA. In nucleotides, the CDR3 is TGTGCCAGCAGTCGAGAACAGCACGCCCCGAGTGGCTACACCTTC. It translates to CASSREQHAPSGYTF.

This chain joins TRBV12-3 or TRBV12-4 and TRBJ1-5; TRBD1 agrees at 9 bases. The CDR3 has 15 residues. Losses at the gene ends were 5 bases for V and 7 bases for J; bases not matched to a gene: 9. Written as DNA, the CDR3 is TGTGCCAGCAGTACCTGGGACAGGGTAAAGCAGCCCCAGCATTTT. Protein product: CASSTWDRVKQPQHF.

This clonotype has more than one count but fewer than ten. CDR3 residues: CSAKTAGNSYEQYF. The CDR3 DNA reads TGCAGTGCCAAGACCGCGGGGAACTCCTACGAGCAGTACTTC. V usage is TRBV20-1 and J usage is TRBJ2-7; a weak D match, TRBD2 (6 bases). V lost 6 bases to trimming and J lost 0 bases, with 15 bases between them. The CDR3 extends over 14 amino acids. Germline loops: CDR1 DFQATT, CDR2 SNEGSKA (reference sequence).

The V call is TRBV6-1, the J call TRBJ2-1; 8 bases are shared with TRBD2. Germline CDR1 and CDR2: MNHNS and SASEGT. The CDR3 extends over 20 amino acids. J gave up 7 bases and V 6 bases, and 26 bases lay outside the gene matches. CDR3 amino acids: CASRTRGLVGGRYRWNEQFF. CDR3 DNA sequence: TGTGCCAGCAGGACCCGGGGACTAGTGGGAGGTCGATATAGGTGGAATGAGCAGTTCTTC.

J is TRBJ1-2 and V is TRBV11-2; D is unclear. The CDR3 is made up of 16 amino acids. The germline V gene encodes CDR1 SGHAT and CDR2 FQNNGV. Deletions cut 1 base from V and 8 bases from J, with 20 bases between. The CDR3 spells CASSLVPDFRPPGYTF. CDR3 bases: TGTGCCAGCAGCTTAGTTCCGGACTTTCGGCCCCCCGGCTACACCTTC.

This clonotype has at least ten counts. One end of the junction does not line up with germline, which may come from a read error. The gene calls are TRBV7-3 and TRBJ2-3; possible D gene TRBD1, 5 bases. This CDR3 comprises 14 residues. Germline V CDR1 and CDR2: SGHTA, FQGTGA. The CDR3 sequence: CASSFAGSTDTQYF. The DNA of the CDR3 is TGCGCCAGCAGCTTTGCAGGGAGCACAGATACGCAGTATTTT.

The chain carries TRBV18 and TRBJ2-5; tentative D call: TRBD1 (5 bases). The J call may be in error: the DNA end matches TRBJ2-7 better. This CDR3 has 13 amino acids. CDR1 KGHSH and CDR2 LQKENI come from the germline V gene. For the CDR3, the DNA is TGTGCCAGCTCCGCAGGACAAGAGGCCGAGCAGTACTTC. Translating it yields CASSAGQEAEQYF.

The genes are TRBV5-1 and TRBJ2-4; a weak D match, TRBD2 (5 bases). The CDR3 has 15 residues. V was pared by 4 bases and J by 5 bases, with 16 bases between. In germline, CDR1 is SGHRS, CDR2 YFSETQ. CDR3 residues: CASSRVEDFENIQYF. For the CDR3, the DNA is TGCGCCAGCAGCCGTGTCGAGGACTTCGAAAACATTCAGTACTTC.

Turning to this clonotype: Sequence at one end of the junction differs from germline and may be a read error. The V call is TRBV27, the J call TRBJ2-7; no clear D. CDR3 length: 13 amino acids. Germline CDR1 reads MNHEY; CDR2 reads SMNVEV (reference sequence). For the CDR3, the DNA is TGTACCAGCAGTCTCTGGACCGGTTACGAGCAGTACTTC. It specifies CTSSLWTGYEQYF.

This clonotype was found a few times. CDR3: CASSLPGTSGGLQFF. Here the CDR3 DNA reads TGTGCCAGCAGCCTCCCCGGGACTAGCGGGGGATTGCAGTTCTTC. The rearrangement uses TRBV28 and TRBJ2-1; 14 bases are shared with TRBD2. CDR3 length: 15 residues. Per the germline V gene, CDR1 is MDHEN and CDR2 is SYDVKM. J gave up 12 bases and V 6 bases, and 10 bases lay outside the gene matches.

The chain carries TRBV28 and TRBJ2-7; 7 bases align to TRBD2. CDR3 length equals 14 residues. V trimming: 6 bases; J trimming: 5 bases; junction bases outside the gene matches: 10. Germline assignment: CDR1 MDHEN and CDR2 SYDVKM. DNA for the CDR3: TGTGCCAGCAGGAACCCAGCGGGGAGCAACGAGCAGTACTTC. Encoded protein: CASRNPAGSNEQYF.

The chain combines TRBV13 with TRBJ2-4, with TRBD2 identical over 9 bases. After removal of 2 bases from V and 13 bases from J, the junction contained 15 bases not matched to a gene. Germline loops: CDR1 PRHDT, CDR2 FYEKMQ (reference sequence). CDR3 length equals 16 residues. CDR3 amino acids: CASSLRASGKGNEQYF. For the CDR3, the DNA is TGTGCCAGCAGCTTAAGGGCTAGCGGGAAAGGTAATGAGCAGTACTTC.

The V call is TRBV23-1, the J call TRBJ2-1; 13 nucleotides match TRBD2. TRBV23-1 is assigned to the ORF class and has an uncertain function. The ends lost 4 bases at V and 8 bases at J; junction bases unmatched: 17. CDR3 length: 19 amino acids. CDR3 protein: CASSPQATTSGRLQDEQFF. CDR3 DNA: TGCGCCAGCAGTCCCCAAGCAACGACTAGCGGGAGGCTTCAAGATGAGCAGTTCTTC.

This clonotype turned up a few times. This CDR3 reads CASSLRDRAFSGANVLTF. CDR3 DNA: TGTGCCAGCAGTCTCCGGGACAGGGCCTTCTCTGGGGCCAACGTCCTGACTTTC. This chain uses TRBV3-1 with TRBJ2-6; 9 bases are a match to TRBD1. Trimming cost V 6 bases and J 0 bases; bases outside gene matches: 9. The CDR3 is made up of 18 amino acids. Germline V CDR1 and CDR2: LGHDT, YNNKEL (reference sequence).

This CDR3 reads CASSDRDNEQFF. The CDR3 DNA is TGTGCCAGTTCAGACAGAGACAATGAGCAGTTCTTC. V is TRBV19 and J is TRBJ2-1; possible D gene TRBD1, 5 bases. The CDR3 covers 12 residues. Per the germline V gene, CDR1 is LNHDA and CDR2 is SQIVND (reference sequence). Trimming took off 8 bases at V and 5 bases at J, with 10 bases between the two ends.

This CDR3 reads CSARDFGGDGNQPQHF. The CDR3 bases are TGCAGTGCTAGAGATTTTGGGGGGGATGGCAATCAGCCCCAGCATTTT. V usage is TRBV20-1 and J usage is TRBJ1-5; D might be TRBD1 (5 bases). The CDR3 length is 16 residues. With 0 bases removed from V and 2 bases from J, the gap between germline ends came to 14 bases. Germline assignment: CDR1 DFQATT and CDR2 SNEGSKA (reference sequence).

The chain carries TRBV20-1 and TRBJ2-3, with D perhaps given as TRBD1 or TRBD2 (5 bases each). The ends were cut back, 2 bases at V and 0 bases at J, with 12 bases in the middle. Germline V gene data show CDR1 as DFQATT and CDR2 as SNEGSKA (reference sequence). The CDR3 consists of 15 residues. The CDR3 spells CSARKGTVSTDTQYF. CDR3 sequence (DNA): TGCAGTGCTAGAAAAGGGACGGTTAGCACAGATACGCAGTATTTT.

This clonotype has a handful of counts. The J gene is TRBJ2-1, the V gene TRBV30; 13 nucleotides line up with TRBD2. V shed 5 bases, J shed 7 bases, and the junction held 5 bases outside the gene matches. There are 14 residues in the CDR3. CDR1 and CDR2 (germline): GTSNPN, SVGIG (reference sequence). DNA for the CDR3: TGTGCCTGGCTACTAGCGGGGGGGCCTAATGAGCAGTTCTTC. Translating it yields CAWLLAGGPNEQFF. The full variable domain, its missing parts supplied by reference TRBV30 and TRBJ2-1, is SQTIHQWPATLVQPVGSPLSLECTVEGTSNPNLYWYRQAAGRGLQLLFYSVGIGQISSEVPQNLSASRPQDRQFILSSKKLLLSDSGFYLCAWLLAGGPNEQFFGPGTRLTVL.

The rearrangement links TRBV10-3 to TRBJ2-3, with a tentative D call TRBD1 (5 bases). V lost 0 bases and J 4 bases, leaving 8 bases between the germline ends. This CDR3 spans 14 amino acids. Germline lookup yields CDR1 ENHRY and CDR2 SYGVKD. The CDR3 loop reads CAISESIRADTQYF. The CDR3 DNA sequence: TGTGCCATCAGTGAGTCAATCAGGGCAGATACGCAGTATTTT.

The V gene is TRBV6-2 or TRBV6-3, the J gene TRBJ1-1; 8 bases match TRBD1. The CDR3 loop spans 17 amino acids. Germline V gene lookup returns CDR1 MNHEY and CDR2 SVGEGT. V trimming: 5 bases; J trimming: 0 bases; junction bases outside the gene matches: 11. The CDR3 sequence: CASSPLWAGGMNTEAFF. The CDR3 nucleotides read TGTGCCAGCAGTCCCTTGTGGGCAGGGGGCATGAACACTGAAGCTTTCTTT.

This chain links TRBV7-2 with TRBJ2-1, with 10 bases aligning to TRBD2. The germline gives CDR1 SGHTA, CDR2 FQGNSA. The CDR3 consists of 16 residues. The DNA for the CDR3 is TGTGCTCCCCAGAATTATCGACTAGCGGGCTACAATGAGCAGTTCTTC. Amino acid sequence: CAPQNYRLAGYNEQFF.

This clonotype came up many times. The chain couples TRBV5-6 to TRBJ1-2; D gene unclear. Trimming removed 5 bases at V and 1 base at J, with 9 bases between. The germline gives CDR1 SGHDT, CDR2 YYEEEE. CDR3 size: 13 residues. The CDR3 sequence: CASRRGSNYGYTF. The DNA of the CDR3 is TGTGCCAGCAGGAGAGGAAGTAACTATGGCTACACCTTC.

This sequence joins TRBV28 and TRBJ1-1; maybe TRBD1 (6 bases). CDR1 and CDR2 (germline): MDHEN, SYDVKM. Trimming removed 7 bases at V and 8 bases at J, with 11 bases between. This CDR3 is built from 11 residues. CDR3 residues: CASNPGGEAFF. The CDR3, as DNA: TGTGCCAGCAATCCCGGGGGCGAAGCTTTCTTT.

This clonotype was seen a few times. The chain uses TRBV3-1 and TRBJ2-7; D is possibly TRBD2 (6 bases). The length of the CDR3 is 14 residues. V was shortened by 3 bases and J by 2 bases, with 11 bases between the two germline ends. The germline gives CDR1 LGHDT, CDR2 YNNKEL (reference sequence). CDR3 region: CASSHGGSAYEQYF. The CDR3 DNA sequence: TGTGCCAGCAGCCATGGAGGGTCCGCCTACGAGCAGTACTTC.

The CDR3 reads CAWSPENTEAFF. CDR3 in DNA: TGTGCCTGGAGTCCAGAGAACACTGAAGCTTTCTTT. The rearrangement joins TRBV30 to TRBJ1-1, with D unresolved. Germline loops: CDR1 GTSNPN, CDR2 SVGIG (reference sequence). The CDR3 covers 12 residues. V lost 2 bases to trimming and J lost 1 base, with 5 bases between them. Based on the CDR3 plus reference TRBV30 and TRBJ1-1, the full variable domain is SQTIHQWPATLVQPVGSPLSLECTVEGTSNPNLYWYRQAAGRGLQLLFYSVGIGQISSEVPQNLSASRPQDRQFILSSKKLLLSDSGFYLCAWSPENTEAFFGQGTRLTVV.

This chain uses TRBV10-3 with TRBJ2-1; 11 bases agree with TRBD2. Trimming took 3 bases from V and 9 from J; bases not matched to a gene: 10. CDR1 and CDR2 (germline): ENHRY, SYGVKD. The CDR3 consists of 16 residues. The CDR3 protein is CAISDPGTSGKSEQFF. In nucleotides, the CDR3 is TGTGCCATCAGTGATCCCGGGACTAGCGGCAAGAGTGAGCAGTTCTTC.

The rearrangement links TRBV10-3 to TRBJ1-1; D remains unclear. The ends were cut back, 2 bases at V and 3 bases at J, with 7 bases in the middle. From germline, CDR1 is ENHRY and CDR2 SYGVKD. The CDR3 runs 13 residues. The CDR3: CAISEIRDTEAFF. In DNA, the CDR3 is TGTGCCATCAGTGAGATAAGGGACACTGAAGCTTTCTTT.

This clonotype has a count of ten or more. The chain uses TRBV10-3 and TRBJ1-1; no reliable D call. Per germline, CDR1 ENHRY and CDR2 SYGVKD. V was cut by 5 bases and J by 1 base, with 8 bases left in between. The CDR3 has 13 amino acids. CDR3 sequence reads: CAISQHQNTEAFF. CDR3 in DNA: TGTGCCATCAGTCAACACCAGAACACTGAAGCTTTCTTT.

The rearrangement uses TRBV7-9 and TRBJ2-3; no reliable D call. V was pared by 2 bases and J by 0 bases, with 9 bases between. This CDR3 is 15 amino acids long. Germline V lookup: CDR1 SEHNR, CDR2 FQNEAQ (reference sequence). This chain's CDR3 is CASSLRYQSTDTQYF. The DNA for the CDR3 is TGTGCCAGCAGCTTAAGGTACCAGAGCACAGATACGCAGTATTTT. Together with reference TRBV7-9 and TRBJ2-3, the CDR3 gives the full variable domain: DTGVSQNPRHKITKRGQNVTFRCDPISEHNRLYWYRQTLGQGPEFLTYFQNEAQLEKSRLLSDRFSAERPKGSFSTLEIQRTEQGDSAMYLCASSLRYQSTDTQYFGPGTRLTVL.